This TCR beta chain came from a study of PD-1 blockade in classical Hodgkin lymphoma. Study-wide context: The patients were dosed with nivolumab 3 mg/kg, infused intravenously every 2 weeks.

In the case of this clone: Its antigen is currently unknown.

Study conclusions and caveats: Possibly reflecting disease activity or prior therapy, repertoire differences have causes that remain undefined. Patients with a complete response exhibited baseline diversity comparable to newly diagnosed patients.

Germline CDR1 is SGHTA and CDR2 is FQGTGA. Deletions cut 5 bases from V and 7 bases from J, with 17 bases between. This CDR3 is 14 amino acids long. Every patient was affected by relapse after autologous stem cell transplantation, while exposure to brentuximab vedotin was not uniform. The repertoire was sequenced with immunoSEQ multiplex PCR; TCRdb's copy has only in-frame clones and lacks some. This table holds tens of thousands of clones, around 93% found once. V usage is TRBV7-3 and J usage is TRBJ1-1; D may be TRBD1 (6 bases). The clonotype comes from a human donor with classical Hodgkin lymphoma. The input for sequencing was peripheral blood mononuclear cells (PBMCs), taken at baseline. The DNA for the CDR3 is TGTGCCAGCAGCCCGAGGGGGGGCGGGAATGAAGCTTTCTTT. It is translated as CASSPRGGGNEAFF.